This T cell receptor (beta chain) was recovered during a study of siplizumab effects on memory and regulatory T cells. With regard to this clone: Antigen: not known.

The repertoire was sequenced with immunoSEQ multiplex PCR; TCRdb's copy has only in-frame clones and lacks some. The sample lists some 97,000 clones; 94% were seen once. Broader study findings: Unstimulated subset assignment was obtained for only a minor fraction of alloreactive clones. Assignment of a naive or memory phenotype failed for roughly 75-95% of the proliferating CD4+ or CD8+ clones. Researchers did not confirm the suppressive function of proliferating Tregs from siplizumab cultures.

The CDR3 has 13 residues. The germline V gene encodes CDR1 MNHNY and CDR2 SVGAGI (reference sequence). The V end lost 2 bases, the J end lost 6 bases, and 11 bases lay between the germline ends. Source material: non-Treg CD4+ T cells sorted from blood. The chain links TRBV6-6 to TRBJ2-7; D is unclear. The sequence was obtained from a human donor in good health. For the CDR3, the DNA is TGTGCCAGCAGTTACATGGGATTGGGCGAGCAGTACTTC. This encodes CASSYMGLGEQYF.